This T cell receptor beta chain was identified during a study of blood T cell repertoires in COVID-19. There are 12 residues in the CDR3. The ends were cut back, 3 bases at V and 3 bases at J, with 3 bases in the middle. Germline CDR1 is MDHEN and CDR2 is SYDVKM. Libraries were prepared by immunoSEQ multiplex PCR; TCRdb keeps only in-frame clonotypes and omits some of them. This repertoire shows about 110,000 clones, 80% to 90% found once; its top ten account for 16%. The material sequenced was peripheral blood. The chain recombines TRBV28 with TRBJ2-1, with D uncertain. The TCR sequence derives from a woman aged 55 to 70 with acute or convalescent COVID-19. CDR3 in DNA: TGTGCCAGCAGTTTCGTCTACAATGAGCAGTTCTTC. It is translated as CASSFVYNEQFF.